The 30 T cell receptor beta chains reported below all come from one sample, sequenced in a study of a mutant IDH1 vaccine in newly diagnosed glioma. Antigen specificity for these receptors is unknown. Some clones are missing from TCRdb's copy, which holds only in-frame ones; the method was immunoSEQ multiplex PCR. The sample contains 40,000 to 60,000 clones, roughly 80% of which appear only once. Regarding time point: week 35, safety follow-up. Vaccinated patients received 300 ug of mutant IDH1 20-mer peptide per dose, with topical imiquimod. The specimen comprised PBMCs, sampled from a glioma patient whose treatment included an IDH1 peptide vaccine. The receptors derive from a man aged 40-55 years with glioma.

The chain uses TRBV5-6 and TRBJ1-1; 9 bases map to TRBD1. Per germline, CDR1 SGHDT and CDR2 YYEEEE. The CDR3 is 17 residues long. The J segment lost 1 base and the V segment lost 0 bases, leaving 7 bases of the junction unmatched. CDR3 region: CASSLDRGRFGNTEAFF. CDR3 coding DNA: TGTGCCAGCAGCTTGGACAGGGGGCGATTCGGGAACACTGAAGCTTTCTTT.

The CDR3 DNA sequence: TGTGCCAGTACCCCTGAGCGGGACACTGAAGCTTTCTTT. As protein: CASTPERDTEAFF. V is TRBV19 and J is TRBJ1-1, with D unclear. The V gene's germline CDR1 is LNHDA and CDR2 SQIVND (reference sequence). The CDR3 has 13 amino acids. The V end was cut by 7 bases, the J end by 3 bases, with 12 bases between.

The rearrangement links TRBV19 to TRBJ1-2; the D is unclear. Trimming left V 1 base short and J 1 base short, with 7 bases between. Looked up from germline, CDR1 is LNHDA and CDR2 is SQIVND (reference sequence). The CDR3 totals 14 residues. The CDR3 protein is CASSIGGDNYGYTF. CDR3 in DNA: TGTGCCAGTAGTATAGGCGGAGATAACTATGGCTACACCTTC. Full variable domain (remainder filled in from reference TRBV19 and TRBJ1-2): DGGITQSPKYLFRKEGQNVTLSCEQNLNHDAMYWYRQDPGQGLRLIYYSQIVNDFQKGDIAEGYSVSREKKESFPLTVTSAQKNPTAFYLCASSIGGDNYGYTFGSGTRLTVV.

J is TRBJ2-7 and V is TRBV5-6; D is uncertain. The CDR3 covers 14 residues. The germline CDR1 and CDR2 sequences are SGHDT and YYEEEE. V was cut by 2 bases and J by 2 bases, with 11 bases left in between. Here the CDR3 reads CASSFGSDAYEQYF. In nucleotides, the CDR3 is TGTGCCAGCAGCTTTGGGTCCGACGCCTACGAGCAGTACTTC.

This clone appeared once. The J gene is TRBJ2-7, the V gene TRBV5-1, with 9 bases lining up with TRBD1. The CDR3 covers 14 residues. Germline values: CDR1 SGHRS, CDR2 YFSETQ. V shed 2 bases and J 3 bases; nucleotides not matched to a gene: 3. CDR3 residues: CASSFRDRDYEQYF. The CDR3 DNA reads TGCGCCAGCAGCTTCCGGGACAGGGACTACGAGCAGTACTTC.

This sequence joins TRBV7-6 and TRBJ2-1; 8 positions match TRBD2. This CDR3 is 14 amino acids long. Per germline, CDR1 SGHVS and CDR2 FNYEAQ. V shed 1 base, J shed 9 bases, and the junction held 5 bases outside the gene matches. CDR3 protein: CASSLEAGGIEQFF. CDR3 sequence (DNA): TGTGCCAGCAGCTTAGAGGCGGGGGGAATTGAGCAGTTCTTC.

This clone was found a few times. As DNA, the CDR3 is TGCGCCAGCAGCTTGGGAGCTAGCGGGGAGGATACGCAGTATTTT. Amino acid sequence: CASSLGASGEDTQYF. The V and J genes are TRBV5-1 and TRBJ2-3; 9 nucleotides align to TRBD2. The CDR3 has 15 residues. Trimming at V came to 0 bases and at J to 6 bases, leaving 5 bases not matched to a gene. Germline V gives CDR1 SGHRS, CDR2 YFSETQ.

This chain links TRBV6-5 with TRBJ2-2, with D perhaps matching TRBD2 (6 bases). The CDR3 has 14 amino acids. In germline, CDR1 is MNHEY, CDR2 SVGAGI. V lost 7 bases and J 0 bases, leaving 9 bases between the germline ends. In DNA form, the CDR3 reads TGTGCCAGCAATTGGGGGGCGAACACCGGGGAGCTGTTTTTT. Protein: CASNWGANTGELFF.

In this sample, this clone turned up once. J is TRBJ1-4 and V is TRBV6-5; no definite D call. V lost 0 bases and J lost 8, with 13 bases in between. The germline V gene encodes CDR1 MNHEY and CDR2 SVGAGI. The CDR3 totals 15 residues. CDR3 residues: CASSYSSGVGEKLFF. The CDR3 nucleotides are TGTGCCAGCAGTTACTCGAGCGGGGTTGGGGAAAAACTGTTTTTT.

The rearrangement uses TRBV6-5 and TRBJ2-2; no clear D gene. V gave up 2 bases and J gave up 5 bases, with 9 bases separating them. Germline values: CDR1 MNHEY, CDR2 SVGAGI. The CDR3 extends over 14 amino acids. CDR3 region: CASSYREFTGELFF. In nucleotides, the CDR3 is TGTGCCAGCAGTTACAGAGAGTTTACCGGGGAGCTGTTTTTT.

V gene TRBV2 combines with J gene TRBJ1-1; D is possibly TRBD1 (5 bases). The ends were cut back, 7 bases at V and 0 bases at J, with 12 bases in the middle. The CDR3 totals 14 residues. Germline loops: CDR1 SNHLY, CDR2 FYNNEI. CDR3 protein: CASTSQAMNTEAFF. The CDR3 DNA reads TGTGCCAGCACTTCACAGGCGATGAACACTGAAGCTTTCTTT.

The V gene is TRBV5-1, the J gene TRBJ1-1; D is possibly TRBD1 (5 bases). The germline CDR1 and CDR2 sequences are SGHRS and YFSETQ. The CDR3 is 14 residues long. Trimming took 0 bases from V and 11 from J, leaving 17 bases between them. CDR3 DNA sequence: TGCGCCAGCAGCTTGGACCTAGGGGCCCCTAACGCTTTCTTT. Translated: CASSLDLGAPNAFF.

This clone occurred a few times. The genes are TRBV14 and TRBJ2-2; D not certain. The CDR3 spans 13 residues. Trimming removed 1 base at V and 3 bases at J, with 3 bases between. Germline assignment: CDR1 SGHDN and CDR2 FVKESK. In nucleotides, the CDR3 is TGTGCCAGCAGCCAAGGCTACACCGGGGAGCTGTTTTTT. This gives the protein CASSQGYTGELFF.

V usage is TRBV5-6 and J usage is TRBJ1-3; D remains unclear. Trimming took off 0 bases at V and 7 bases at J, with 14 bases between the two ends. CDR3 length: 15 residues. Germline V gene data show CDR1 as SGHDT and CDR2 as YYEEEE. CDR3 bases: TGTGCCAGCAGCTTGGTTTCAGGCAGCCGGAACACCATATATTTT. Its protein product is CASSLVSGSRNTIYF.

This sequence joins TRBV6-4 and TRBJ2-3; perhaps TRBD2 as D (6 bases). V was pared by 3 bases and J by 6 bases, with 13 bases between. Germline CDR1 MRHNA, CDR2 SNTAGT. The CDR3 totals 14 residues. This CDR3 reads CASSEGAGGDTQYF. In nucleotides, the CDR3 is TGTGCCAGCAGTGAAGGGGCAGGAGGGGATACGCAGTATTTT.

The chain uses TRBV6-6 and TRBJ2-7; 9 bases agree with TRBD1. CDR1 is MNHNY and CDR2 is SVGAGI in the germline V gene (reference sequence). V gave up 6 bases and J gave up 6 bases; unmatched junction bases: 9. This CDR3 comprises 14 residues. Written as DNA, the CDR3 is TGTGCCAGCAGATTACAGGGGGCCTCGCCCGAGCAGTACTTC. This sequence encodes CASRLQGASPEQYF.

The rearrangement uses TRBV4-2 and TRBJ2-3; D not certain. The germline CDR1 and CDR2 sequences are LGHNA and YNFKEQ. The CDR3 is 15 amino acids. The germline V and J ends were trimmed by 1 base and 2 bases, with 10 bases remaining between them. Here the CDR3 reads CASSQVTAPTDTQYF. The CDR3, as DNA: TGTGCCAGCAGCCAAGTCACAGCCCCCACAGATACGCAGTATTTT.

V usage is TRBV27 and J usage is TRBJ1-6; D is unclear. This CDR3 spans 17 amino acids. In germline, CDR1 is MNHEY, CDR2 SMNVEV (reference sequence). Trimming took off 5 bases at V and 0 bases at J, with 14 bases between the two ends. The CDR3 is CASSGGLTSSYNSPLHF. In DNA, the CDR3 is TGTGCCAGCAGTGGTGGGTTAACCAGCTCCTATAATTCACCCCTCCACTTT.

This chain links TRBV6-5 with TRBJ2-7; 9 bases line up with TRBD1. The CDR3 length is 13 residues. The V and J ends lost 6 bases and 3 bases, in that order; junction bases with no gene match: 3. Germline V gene data show CDR1 as MNHEY and CDR2 as SVGAGI. This CDR3 reads CASRGTGSYEQYF. CDR3 nucleotide sequence: TGTGCCAGCAGGGGGACAGGGAGCTACGAGCAGTACTTC.

The chain employs TRBV5-4 and TRBJ1-4; 8 bases fit TRBD1. The CDR3 length is 16 residues. Germline V gene lookup returns CDR1 SGHNT and CDR2 YYREEE (reference sequence). J lost 0 bases, V lost 4 bases, and 5 bases had no gene match. Written as DNA, the CDR3 is TGTGCCAGCAGCCCGGACAGGGACGCAACTAATGAAAAACTGTTTTTT. Amino acids: CASSPDRDATNEKLFF.

The V call is TRBV14, the J call TRBJ2-7; TRBD1 aligns across 9 bases. Per germline, CDR1 SGHDN and CDR2 FVKESK. The ends lost 5 bases at V and 3 bases at J; junction bases unmatched: 8. This CDR3 region has 15 residues. Written as DNA, the CDR3 is TGTGCCAGCAGCTGGGGGGACAGGGCCTACTACGAGCAGTACTTC. Its translation: CASSWGDRAYYEQYF.

This CDR3 reads CAWSVASPSGTQYF. CDR3 nucleotides: TGTGCCTGGAGTGTGGCAAGCCCATCGGGGACCCAGTACTTC. V usage is TRBV30 and J usage is TRBJ2-5; D is ambiguous. The CDR3 is made up of 14 amino acids. Germline V gene sequence: CDR1 GTSNPN, CDR2 SVGIG (reference sequence). The V and J ends lost 0 bases and 7 bases respectively, with 15 bases between them. Using reference TRBV30 and TRBJ2-5 for the parts outside the CDR3, the full variable domain is SQTIHQWPATLVQPVGSPLSLECTVEGTSNPNLYWYRQAAGRGLQLLFYSVGIGQISSEVPQNLSASRPQDRQFILSSKKLLLSDSGFYLCAWSVASPSGTQYFGPGTRLLVL.

The chain recombines TRBV30 with TRBJ1-1, with TRBD1 as a possible D gene (5 bases). Germline CDR1 is GTSNPN and CDR2 is SVGIG (reference sequence). This CDR3 has 13 residues. V gave up 4 bases and J gave up 5 bases, with 14 bases separating them. CDR3 sequence reads: CAWNTQGWTEAFF. The CDR3 DNA is TGTGCCTGGAATACTCAGGGCTGGACTGAAGCTTTCTTT.

The CDR3 region has the DNA TGTGCCAGCAGCCTCGGGGGGGCCAACGTCCTGACTTTC. Its protein product is CASSLGGANVLTF. V is TRBV6-5 and J is TRBJ2-6; no clear D gene. Germline V gene lookup returns CDR1 MNHEY and CDR2 SVGAGI. The CDR3 has 13 residues. The germline V and J ends were trimmed by 6 bases and 4 bases, with 7 bases remaining between them.

The rearrangement uses TRBV13 and TRBJ1-2, with 7 bases that match TRBD1. The germline V gene has CDR1 PRHDT and CDR2 FYEKMQ (reference sequence). This CDR3 contains 13 residues. V lost 5 bases, J lost 2 bases, and 2 bases stayed unmatched. Written as DNA, the CDR3 is TGTGCCAGCAGCGGACAGGCAAACTATGGCTACACCTTC. It specifies CASSGQANYGYTF.

The chain joins TRBV5-1 to TRBJ2-3; D is uncertain. The V end was cut by 3 bases, the J end by 0 bases, with 11 bases between. Germline CDR1 SGHRS, CDR2 YFSETQ. The CDR3 loop spans 15 amino acids. The CDR3 region is CASSYTGESTDTQYF. The CDR3 DNA follows: TGCGCCAGCAGCTATACGGGCGAGAGCACAGATACGCAGTATTTT.

The chain employs TRBV7-3 and TRBJ2-7; 8 nucleotides agree with TRBD1. V lost 5 bases and J lost 5; bases outside the gene matches: 8. Germline CDR1 and CDR2: SGHTA and FQGTGA. CDR3 length: 14 residues. CDR3 bases: TGTGCCAGCAGCACCCTTGACAGGGGCCACGAGCAGTACTTC. Protein product: CASSTLDRGHEQYF.

There are a few counts of this clone. The chain carries TRBV2 and TRBJ1-5; TRBD1 might be the D (6 bases). V was trimmed by 6 bases and J by 3 bases, leaving 15 bases between them. The CDR3 runs 15 residues. The V gene's germline CDR1 is SNHLY and CDR2 FYNNEI. This CDR3 is CASSKEGHPNQPQHF. CDR3 nucleotides: TGTGCCAGCAGCAAAGAGGGACACCCCAATCAGCCCCAGCATTTT.

The V gene is TRBV2, the J gene TRBJ2-3; 10 bases line up with TRBD1. CDR1 and CDR2 (germline): SNHLY, FYNNEI. V shed 5 bases, J shed 4 bases, and the junction held 9 bases outside the gene matches. The CDR3 has 16 amino acids. This CDR3 is CASSPGQGIFPDTQYF. The CDR3 coding sequence is TGTGCCAGCAGTCCGGGACAGGGGATTTTCCCAGATACGCAGTATTTT.

Only one count was recorded for this clone. The chain employs TRBV30 and TRBJ2-7; 8 bases match TRBD1. Germline-derived CDR1 and CDR2 are GTSNPN and SVGIG (reference sequence). This CDR3 is built from 16 residues. With V trimmed by 0 bases and J by 4 bases, 11 bases remained unmatched. CDR3 residues: CAWSVRGRGPEYEQYF. In nucleotides, the CDR3 is TGTGCCTGGAGTGTACGTGGCAGGGGGCCCGAATACGAGCAGTACTTC.